This TCR beta chain is from a study of T-cell memory formation after mild COVID-19. Study information: Most TCR clusters belonged to a single donor.

TCRdb re-analysed the 5' RACE reads in MiXCR, keeping a single row per CDR3 protein. The sample consists of just under 150,000 distinct CDR3 sequences, about 5.5% of them appearing once. In this sample, this clonotype turned up a few times. The V gene end was trimmed by 4 bases and the J gene end by 3 bases; junction bases not matched to a gene: 7. Germline V CDR1 and CDR2: LGHDT, YNNKEL (reference sequence). This CDR3 contains 17 residues. This TCR derives from an adult woman who had mild COVID-19 (a few samples of this study predate the infection). Cell type and time point are not known. The sample consisted of PBMCs or a T cell subset sorted from them (not recorded which). This chain uses TRBV3-1 with TRBJ2-6, with TRBD1 matching over 9 bases. In DNA, the CDR3 is TGTGCCAGCAGCCCCCGGGACAGGGCTGTTGGGGCCAACGTCCTGACTTTC. Encoded protein: CASSPRDRAVGANVLTF.